The rows below give T cell receptor beta chains drawn from one sample of a study of tumor and adjacent non-tumor tissue in lung cancer. Using its own MiXCR run on the multiplex PCR reads, TCRdb lists one record per CDR3 protein. The table has about 110,000 distinct CDR3 sequences, about 61% seen once; the top ten hold over 15%. Sequencing was carried out using distant non-tumor lung tissue. All receptors come from a man between 60 and 70 years old with non-small cell lung cancer. Each CDR3 is given with its conserved first and last residue. A D gene is named only where the DNA matches it firmly. Not all rows give a size; the values are once, few, many and, for expanded clones, a class.

>TRBD1|TRBV29-1|TRBJ2-3|15|NA
TGCAGTGTCGCGTTCAGGGGGCGCGGCACAGTTACGCAGTATTTT
CSVAFRGRGTVTQYF
>NA|TRBV11-2|TRBJ2-3|17|many
TGTGCCAGCAGCTTAGGGGCGGGGTGGCAAAACACAGATACGCAGTATTTT
CASSLGAGWQNTDTQYF
>NA|TRBV6-5|TRBJ1-1|14|NA
TGTGTCAGCGGACGACTAGTGGGCAGAAGTGAAGCTTTCTTT
CVSGRLVGRSEAFF
>NA|TRBV7-8|TRBJ1-1|14|many
TGTGCCAGCAGCTTAGTGGTGGCGAACACTGAAGCTTTCTTT
CASSLVVANTEAFF
>TRBD2|TRBV11-1|TRBJ2-1|18|NA
TGTGCCAGCAGGGACACCCTAAGCGGGAGGGTCTCCTACAATGAGCAGTTCTTC
CASRDTLSGRVSYNEQFF
>TRBD2|TRBV12-3/TRBV12-4|TRBJ2-7|17|many
TGTGCCAGCAGCTCCCTACGGACTAGCGGGCTCTCCTACGAGCAGTACTTC
CASSSLRTSGLSYEQYF
>NA|TRBV6-1|TRBJ1-2|14|NA
TGTGCCAGCAGAGGACCCCCGACAGCTGATGGCTACACCTTC
CASRGPPTADGYTF
>NA|TRBV4-1|TRBJ2-1|15|NA
TGCGCCAGCAGCCGGGACCCCAGCTCCTACAATGAGCAGTTCTTC
CASSRDPSSYNEQFF
>NA|TRBV4-2|TRBJ2-5|16|NA
TGTGTCAGTAGCCAAGATCGAAATAGCGGAGAAGAGACCCAGTACTTC
CVSSQDRNSGEETQYF
>NA|TRBV6-5|TRBJ1-1|14|NA
TGTGCAAGCAGACTACATGGGGTGAGCACTGAAGCTTTCTTT
CASRLHGVSTEAFF
>NA|TRBV9|TRBJ2-3|15|NA
TGTGCCAGCAGCGTAGTAGGGGCCGTCACAGATACGCAGTATTTT
CASSVVGAVTDTQYF
>NA|TRBV4-3|TRBJ2-1|14|NA
TGCGCCCGCAGCCAAGATCTACTCTACATTGAGCAGTTCTTC
CARSQDLLYIEQFF
>NA|TRBV6-5|TRBJ2-1|14|NA
TGTACCAGCAGCCCCGGGGATTCCCCAAATGAGCAGTTCTTC
CTSSPGDSPNEQFF
>TRBD1|TRBV4-3|TRBJ2-6|16|few
TGTGCCAGCAGCCAAGGGGACAGGCTTGGGGTCAACGTCCTGACTTTC
CASSQGDRLGVNVLTF
>NA|TRBV21-1|TRBJ2-1|12|NA
TGTGCCAGCAGCAAAGTGAACGGGGGGCAGTTCTTC
CASSKVNGGQFF
>NA|TRBV6-2/TRBV6-3|TRBJ1-4|11|NA
TGTACCAGCATGGGAGCTGAAAAACTGTTTTTT
CTSMGAEKLFF
>NA|TRBV29-1|TRBJ1-2|14|NA
TGTAGCGTTGAAGATTCTCGGGCCCCCGGTTGCTACACCTTC
CSVEDSRAPGCYTF
>NA|TRBV6-5|TRBJ2-6|17|NA
TGTGCCAGCAGTCCCAGACACCCTGGGGCTGGTGCCAACATCCTGACTTTC
CASSPRHPGAGANILTF
>NA|TRBV4-2|TRBJ2-3|15|NA
TGTACCAGCAGCCCCTCGGCGGATGCCACAGATAGGCAGTATTTT
CTSSPSADATDRQYF
>NA|TRBV20-1|TRBJ1-1|16|NA
TGCAGTGCTAGGGGGGGCCGGCTCATAGGGGTTACTGAAGCTTTCTTT
CSARGGRLIGVTEAFF
>NA|TRBV11-3|TRBJ1-5|13|once
TGTGCCAGCAGACGGGGATCCAACCAGCCCCAGCATTTT
CASRRGSNQPQHF
>NA|TRBV5-1|TRBJ2-7|13|few
TGCGCCAGCAGCTTAAGGCCAAGCTACGAGCAGTACTTC
CASSLRPSYEQYF
>TRBD1|TRBV7-9|TRBJ2-4|15|NA
TGTGCCAGCAGCTTAGATCATGGGACAGGAAACATTCAGTACTTC
CASSLDHGTGNIQYF